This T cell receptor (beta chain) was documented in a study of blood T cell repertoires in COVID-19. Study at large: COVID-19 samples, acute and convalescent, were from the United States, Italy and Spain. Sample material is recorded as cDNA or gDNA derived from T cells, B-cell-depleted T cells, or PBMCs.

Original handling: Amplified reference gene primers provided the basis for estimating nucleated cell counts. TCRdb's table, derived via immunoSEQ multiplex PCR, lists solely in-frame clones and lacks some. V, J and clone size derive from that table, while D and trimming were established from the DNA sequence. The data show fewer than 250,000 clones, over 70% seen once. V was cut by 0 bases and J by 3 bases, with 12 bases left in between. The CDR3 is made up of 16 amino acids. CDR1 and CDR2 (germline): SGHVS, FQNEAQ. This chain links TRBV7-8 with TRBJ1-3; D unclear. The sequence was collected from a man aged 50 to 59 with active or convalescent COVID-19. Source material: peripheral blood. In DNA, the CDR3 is TGTGCCAGCAGCTTAGCGGCCAGATCGGGTGGAAACACCATATATTTT. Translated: CASSLAARSGGNTIYF.